A selection of T cell receptor beta chains follows, all from one sample in a study of control samples from healthy donors and cancer patients. Sequencing used immunoSEQ multiplex PCR; TCRdb keeps in-frame clones, though not all of them. This sample has 77,000 or so clones, with roughly 91% found just once. The sequenced sample consisted of blood. Receptor source: a man aged 25 to 40 in good health. CDR3s include the opening cysteine and the closing phenylalanine or tryptophan. Fields, in order: clone size, V gene, D gene, J gene, CDR3 DNA, CDR3 protein. A D gene is named only where the DNA matches it firmly. A clone size is listed for some rows: how often the clone was seen (once, few, many), or a class if it is expanded.

abundance: -; v_gene: TRBV5-6; d_gene: -; j_gene: TRBJ2-3; CDR3nt: TGTGCCAGCAGCTTCCACACAGATACGCAGTATTTT; CDR3aa: CASSFHTDTQYF
abundance: -; v_gene: TRBV6-5; d_gene: TRBD1; j_gene: TRBJ2-1; CDR3nt: TGTGCCAGCAGTCGGTCGGGACAGGGGTTTAATGAGCAGTTCTTC; CDR3aa: CASSRSGQGFNEQFF
abundance: -; v_gene: TRBV3-1/TRBV3-2; d_gene: -; j_gene: TRBJ2-7; CDR3nt: TGTGCCAGCAGCCGTTCTCAGGAGTACGAGCAGTACTTC; CDR3aa: CASSRSQEYEQYF
abundance: -; v_gene: TRBV7-8; d_gene: TRBD2; j_gene: TRBJ2-7; CDR3nt: TGTGCCAGCAGCTTAGGGGGGGGTAGTCCCTACGAGCAGTACTTC; CDR3aa: CASSLGGGSPYEQYF
abundance: -; v_gene: TRBV6-6; d_gene: -; j_gene: TRBJ2-3; CDR3nt: TGTGCCAGCCTCGGGCCCGACACAGATACGCAGTATTTT; CDR3aa: CASLGPDTDTQYF
abundance: -; v_gene: TRBV12-5; d_gene: TRBD2; j_gene: TRBJ2-6; CDR3nt: TGTGCTAGTGGTTTGCTTAGTAGCGGGAGGAGGTATGGGGCCAACGTCCTGACTTTC; CDR3aa: CASGLLSSGRRYGANVLTF
abundance: -; v_gene: TRBV5-6; d_gene: TRBD2; j_gene: TRBJ2-3; CDR3nt: TGTGCCAGCAGCGAACCGGGACTAGCGGGAGATACGCAGTATTTT; CDR3aa: CASSEPGLAGDTQYF
abundance: -; v_gene: TRBV6-6; d_gene: -; j_gene: TRBJ2-1; CDR3nt: TGTGCAAGCGGGTACAATGAGCAGTTCTTC; CDR3aa: CASGYNEQFF
abundance: once; v_gene: TRBV19; d_gene: TRBD2; j_gene: TRBJ2-5; CDR3nt: TGTGCCAGTAGTTCCCCGGGAACTAGCGTTGGGACCCAGTACTTC; CDR3aa: CASSSPGTSVGTQYF
abundance: -; v_gene: TRBV5-6; d_gene: -; j_gene: TRBJ2-2; CDR3nt: TGTGCCACATTCGTCAGGGGGGTAAGCACCGGGGAGCTGTTTTTT; CDR3aa: CATFVRGVSTGELFF
abundance: -; v_gene: TRBV5-1; d_gene: -; j_gene: TRBJ2-2; CDR3nt: TGCGCCAGCAGCATGAAGACAGTCGCCGGGGAGCTGTTTTTT; CDR3aa: CASSMKTVAGELFF
abundance: -; v_gene: TRBV2; d_gene: -; j_gene: TRBJ1-2; CDR3nt: TGTGCCAGCAGTGAGGGCTCGTTTCTTGGCTACACCTTC; CDR3aa: CASSEGSFLGYTF
abundance: -; v_gene: TRBV19; d_gene: -; j_gene: TRBJ2-3; CDR3nt: TGTGCCAGTAGTATTAGAGAAAGCACAGATACGCAGTATTTT; CDR3aa: CASSIRESTDTQYF
abundance: -; v_gene: TRBV6-1; d_gene: -; j_gene: TRBJ2-2; CDR3nt: TGTGCCAGCAGTGAAGGAGGTACAGGGGAGCTGTTTTTT; CDR3aa: CASSEGGTGELFF
abundance: -; v_gene: TRBV27; d_gene: TRBD1; j_gene: TRBJ2-3; CDR3nt: TGTGCCAGCAGTCGGGGACAGGGGAGGACAGATACGCAGTATTTT; CDR3aa: CASSRGQGRTDTQYF
abundance: -; v_gene: TRBV28; d_gene: -; j_gene: TRBJ2-1; CDR3nt: TGTGCCAGCAGTCCCTCGTCAGGGTTCCCTAGGTACAATGAGCAGTTCTTC; CDR3aa: CASSPSSGFPRYNEQFF
abundance: -; v_gene: TRBV7-2; d_gene: -; j_gene: TRBJ2-3; CDR3nt: TGTGCCAGCAGCTTTCGGACTAGCACAGATACGCAGTATTTT; CDR3aa: CASSFRTSTDTQYF
abundance: -; v_gene: TRBV3-1/TRBV3-2; d_gene: -; j_gene: TRBJ2-1; CDR3nt: TGTGCCAGCAGCCAAGATGGCGCGGGGAAACAAAATGAGCAGTTCTTC; CDR3aa: CASSQDGAGKQNEQFF
abundance: -; v_gene: TRBV6-5; d_gene: -; j_gene: TRBJ1-1; CDR3nt: TGTGCCAGCAGTTACTCGACAGCGGGGGAGACTGAAGCTTTCTTT; CDR3aa: CASSYSTAGETEAFF
abundance: -; v_gene: TRBV6-6; d_gene: TRBD1; j_gene: TRBJ2-7; CDR3nt: TGTGCCAGCAGTTACGGGACAGGGGACTCCTACGAGCAGTACTTC; CDR3aa: CASSYGTGDSYEQYF
abundance: -; v_gene: TRBV4-1; d_gene: -; j_gene: TRBJ2-2; CDR3nt: TGCGCCAGCAGCCAGGCCGGGACCGCGAACACCGGGGAGCTGTTTTTT; CDR3aa: CASSQAGTANTGELFF
abundance: -; v_gene: TRBV5-4; d_gene: -; j_gene: TRBJ1-1; CDR3nt: TGTGCCAGCAGAGTGGGGGCGGGCACTGAAGCTTTCTTT; CDR3aa: CASRVGAGTEAFF
abundance: -; v_gene: TRBV9; d_gene: -; j_gene: TRBJ1-1; CDR3nt: TGTGCCAGCACCCAAGAGTCGGTGAGGACTGAAGCTTTCTTT; CDR3aa: CASTQESVRTEAFF
abundance: -; v_gene: TRBV6-5; d_gene: -; j_gene: TRBJ1-5; CDR3nt: TGTGCCAGCAGTTTGGGGGCTTATAGCAATCAGCCCCAGCATTTT; CDR3aa: CASSLGAYSNQPQHF
abundance: -; v_gene: TRBV27; d_gene: TRBD2; j_gene: TRBJ2-3; CDR3nt: TGTGCCAGCAGTTTAGTTGTAGCGGGGTGGGATACGCAGTATTTT; CDR3aa: CASSLVVAGWDTQYF
abundance: -; v_gene: TRBV7-6; d_gene: -; j_gene: TRBJ2-3; CDR3nt: TGTGCCAGCAGCCCCGTAAGGGCCGGAAGGGCAGATACGCAGTATTTT; CDR3aa: CASSPVRAGRADTQYF
abundance: -; v_gene: TRBV27; d_gene: TRBD1; j_gene: TRBJ2-7; CDR3nt: TGTGCCAGCAGCTCAGACAGGGAAATCTACGAGCAGTACTTC; CDR3aa: CASSSDREIYEQYF
abundance: -; v_gene: TRBV28; d_gene: -; j_gene: TRBJ1-2; CDR3nt: TGTGCCAGCCTCGGGACGCCGAACTATGGCTACACCTTC; CDR3aa: CASLGTPNYGYTF
abundance: -; v_gene: TRBV14; d_gene: TRBD1; j_gene: TRBJ1-2; CDR3nt: TGTGCCAGCAGCCAAGACCCCGGGACAGGATGGGGCTACACCTTC; CDR3aa: CASSQDPGTGWGYTF
abundance: -; v_gene: TRBV27; d_gene: -; j_gene: TRBJ1-1; CDR3nt: TGTGCCAGCAGGAAGGACGGACGGGGGGCTGGGGCTTTCTTT; CDR3aa: CASRKDGRGAGAFF
abundance: -; v_gene: TRBV5-1; d_gene: TRBD1; j_gene: TRBJ2-7; CDR3nt: TGCGCCAGCAGCTCAAACCCGACAGGGGCGGGGTACGAGCAGTACTTC; CDR3aa: CASSSNPTGAGYEQYF
abundance: -; v_gene: TRBV27; d_gene: -; j_gene: TRBJ2-7; CDR3nt: TGTGCCAGCAGTTCCCGGGTCGGGGGCTACGAGCAGTACTTC; CDR3aa: CASSSRVGGYEQYF
abundance: few; v_gene: TRBV18; d_gene: -; j_gene: TRBJ1-2; CDR3nt: TGTGCCAGCTCACCACCTGGTAACATCGGCTACACCTTC; CDR3aa: CASSPPGNIGYTF
abundance: -; v_gene: TRBV5-4; d_gene: -; j_gene: TRBJ1-2; CDR3nt: TGTGCCAGCAGCTTGGAGGTGACTCGCTATGGCTACACCTTC; CDR3aa: CASSLEVTRYGYTF
abundance: -; v_gene: TRBV24-1; d_gene: TRBD2; j_gene: TRBJ2-1; CDR3nt: TGTGCCACCAGTTCCCGGGAGGAAAGGGACAATGAGCAGTTCTTC; CDR3aa: CATSSREERDNEQFF
abundance: -; v_gene: TRBV30; d_gene: -; j_gene: TRBJ1-2; CDR3nt: TGTGCCTGGAGTGTAGGCGGGCCCGGAGGCTACACCTTC; CDR3aa: CAWSVGGPGGYTF
abundance: -; v_gene: TRBV14; d_gene: -; j_gene: TRBJ1-3; CDR3nt: TGTGCCAGCAGCCAAGTTTTACGTGAGAGAAACACCATATATTTT; CDR3aa: CASSQVLRERNTIYF
abundance: -; v_gene: TRBV7-3; d_gene: -; j_gene: TRBJ2-6; CDR3nt: TGTGCCAGCAGCGCTCTACGGGTCTTTTCTGGGGCCAACGTCCTGACTTTC; CDR3aa: CASSALRVFSGANVLTF
abundance: once; v_gene: TRBV10-3; d_gene: TRBD1; j_gene: TRBJ1-2; CDR3nt: TGTGCCATCAGTGAGCCGACAGGGGGAAACACCTATGGCTACACCTTC; CDR3aa: CAISEPTGGNTYGYTF
abundance: once; v_gene: TRBV10-1; d_gene: TRBD2; j_gene: TRBJ2-7; CDR3nt: TGCGCCAGCAGTGAGACTAGCGGGGGACCCTACGAGCAGTACTTC; CDR3aa: CASSETSGGPYEQYF
abundance: -; v_gene: TRBV5-4; d_gene: TRBD2; j_gene: TRBJ2-1; CDR3nt: TGTGCCAGCAGCCGGAACTTCGGGACTACCTACAATGAGCAGTTCTTC; CDR3aa: CASSRNFGTTYNEQFF
abundance: -; v_gene: TRBV5-1; d_gene: -; j_gene: TRBJ2-2; CDR3nt: TGCGCCAGCAGCTTGGGAGGAAACACCGGGGAGCTGTTTTTT; CDR3aa: CASSLGGNTGELFF
abundance: -; v_gene: TRBV15; d_gene: -; j_gene: TRBJ1-3; CDR3nt: TGTGCCACCAGCAGAGACAGGGCTGGAAACACCATATATTTT; CDR3aa: CATSRDRAGNTIYF
abundance: -; v_gene: TRBV6-5; d_gene: TRBD1; j_gene: TRBJ2-3; CDR3nt: TGTGCCAGCAGCTCTTGGACAGGGGATCATCATACGCAGTATTTT; CDR3aa: CASSSWTGDHHTQYF
abundance: -; v_gene: TRBV7-8; d_gene: -; j_gene: TRBJ1-1; CDR3nt: TGTGCCAGCACCAAGAGGGGGACAGAAGCTTTCTTT; CDR3aa: CASTKRGTEAFF
abundance: once; v_gene: TRBV5-6; d_gene: TRBD1; j_gene: TRBJ1-1; CDR3nt: TGTGCCAGCAGCTCGGCCCCGACAGGGGGTGAAGCTTTCTTT; CDR3aa: CASSSAPTGGEAFF
abundance: -; v_gene: TRBV27; d_gene: -; j_gene: TRBJ2-4; CDR3nt: TGTGCCAGCAGTTTAGGGCAGAAAAACATTCAGTACTTC; CDR3aa: CASSLGQKNIQYF
abundance: -; v_gene: TRBV7-9; d_gene: -; j_gene: TRBJ2-4; CDR3nt: TGTGCCAGCAGCGGACGCAGGGGTCCCAAAAACATTCAGTACTTC; CDR3aa: CASSGRRGPKNIQYF
abundance: -; v_gene: TRBV7-6; d_gene: -; j_gene: TRBJ1-6; CDR3nt: TGTGCCAGCAGCTTACGGGACCTCGGGAGTTCACCCCTCCACTTT; CDR3aa: CASSLRDLGSSPLHF
abundance: -; v_gene: TRBV3-1/TRBV3-2; d_gene: -; j_gene: TRBJ1-1; CDR3nt: TGTGCCAGCAGCCAAGTAAGGGACGGTGAAGCTTTCTTT; CDR3aa: CASSQVRDGEAFF